Listed here are 21 T cell receptor beta chains from one sample, sequenced in a study of blood T cell repertoires in COVID-19. Clones were read by immunoSEQ multiplex PCR, and TCRdb kept only the in-frame ones, dropping some. The data show about 160,000 clones, with approximately 87% seen just once and approximately 10% held by the top ten. Sequenced material: peripheral blood. Receptors originate from a woman in her seventies with COVID-19, enrolled during active disease.

The chain is built from TRBV3-1 (or the pseudogene TRBV3-2) and TRBJ2-6, with D possibly TRBD2 on 6 matching bases. The CDR3 is 18 amino acids. V gave up 3 bases and J gave up 2 bases, with 17 bases separating them. Germline lookup yields CDR1 LGHDT and CDR2 YNNKEL (reference sequence). The CDR3 protein is CASSHGGARLAGANVLTF. DNA for the CDR3: TGTGCCAGCAGCCACGGCGGGGCCCGCCTGGCTGGGGCCAACGTCCTGACTTTC.

This clone was observed once. The chain uses TRBV14 and TRBJ1-1; no clear D gene. Germline assignment: CDR1 SGHDN and CDR2 FVKESK. The CDR3 length is 13 residues. V lost 4 bases, J lost 1 base, and 7 bases lay in between. The CDR3 DNA is TGTGCCAGCAGCCTCCAGTCGAACACTGAAGCTTTCTTT. The encoded protein is CASSLQSNTEAFF.

The chain couples TRBV3-1 (or the pseudogene TRBV3-2) to TRBJ1-6, with 11 bases aligning to TRBD1. V gave up 2 bases and J gave up 6 bases; unmatched junction bases: 6. The CDR3 totals 17 residues. From germline, CDR1 is LGHDT and CDR2 YNNKEL (reference sequence). CDR3 amino acids: CASSQFSGTGGNSPLHF. The CDR3 DNA reads TGTGCCAGCAGCCAATTCTCCGGGACAGGGGGTAATTCACCCCTCCACTTT.

V is TRBV13 and J is TRBJ2-5; D is possibly TRBD1 (6 bases). The V and J ends lost 5 bases and 4 bases respectively, with 8 bases between them. CDR1 and CDR2 (germline): PRHDT, FYEKMQ (reference sequence). The CDR3 runs to 12 residues. The CDR3 sequence: CASSRGIETQYF. CDR3 DNA sequence: TGTGCCAGCAGCAGGGGGATAGAGACCCAGTACTTC. Together with reference TRBV13 and TRBJ2-5, the CDR3 gives the full variable domain: AAGVIQSPRHLIKEKRETATLKCYPIPRHDTVYWYQQGPGQDPQFLISFYEKMQSDKGSIPDRFSAQQFSDYHSELNMSSLELGDSALYFCASSRGIETQYFGPGTRLLVL.

The chain employs TRBV19 and TRBJ2-2; D unresolved. CDR1 and CDR2 (germline): LNHDA, SQIVND (reference sequence). CDR3 length: 12 amino acids. V gave up 5 bases and J gave up 4 bases, with 5 bases separating them. CDR3 region: CASSPRTGELFF. In DNA, the CDR3 is TGTGCCAGTAGTCCGCGCACCGGGGAGCTGTTTTTT.

This chain connects TRBV27 to TRBJ2-7, with TRBD1 matching 7 bases. CDR1 is MNHEY and CDR2 is SMNVEV in the germline V gene (reference sequence). J was trimmed by 6 bases and V by 3 bases; bases with no gene match: 20. This CDR3 spans 18 amino acids. CDR3 DNA: TGTGCCAGCAGTTTTTCCTCCTCCCAGGGGGTGGAACTGGGCGAGCAGTACTTC. As protein: CASSFSSSQGVELGEQYF.

The chain uses TRBV4-1 and TRBJ1-6; unclear D gene. The CDR3 has 14 amino acids. The germline V and J ends were trimmed by 5 bases and 10 bases, with 15 bases remaining between them. Germline V gene lookup returns CDR1 MGHRA and CDR2 YSYEKL. The CDR3 sequence: CASSLYGRESPLHF. In nucleotides, the CDR3 is TGCGCCAGCAGCTTATACGGACGGGAATCACCCCTCCACTTT.

V gene TRBV6-1 combines with J gene TRBJ1-6; tentatively, D is TRBD1 (5 bases). Trimming cost V 2 bases and J 0 bases, with 11 bases left between them. This CDR3 contains 17 residues. In germline, CDR1 is MNHNS, CDR2 SASEGT. This CDR3 is CASSERGVGSYNSPLHF. CDR3 nucleotides: TGTGCCAGCAGTGAAAGGGGCGTAGGCTCCTATAATTCACCCCTCCACTTT.

The chain recombines TRBV4-1 with TRBJ2-4; D possibly corresponds to TRBD1 (6 bases). Germline V lookup: CDR1 MGHRA, CDR2 YSYEKL. The CDR3 has 17 amino acids. Trimming cost V 2 bases and J 3 bases, with 17 bases left between them. The CDR3 region has the DNA TGCGCCAGCAGCCAACCCGCGCGAGGGGGAAACAAAAACATTCAGTACTTC. Amino acids: CASSQPARGGNKNIQYF.

This clone was seen a handful of times. The rearrangement joins TRBV5-1 to TRBJ2-1; TRBD1 aligns across 8 bases. The CDR3 covers 15 residues. Germline V gives CDR1 SGHRS, CDR2 YFSETQ. With 4 bases clipped from V and 4 bases from J, the junction kept 7 bases outside the gene matches. As DNA, the CDR3 is TGCGCCAGCAGCCTCCAGGGGGCCCCATACAATGAGCAGTTCTTC. Translating it yields CASSLQGAPYNEQFF.

This clone was seen a handful of times. The chain is built from TRBV7-6 and TRBJ2-3, with 11 bases fitting TRBD2. CDR1 is SGHVS and CDR2 is FNYEAQ in the germline V gene. The CDR3 runs to 17 residues. V trimming: 5 bases; J trimming: 1 base; junction bases outside the gene matches: 8. CDR3 region: CASSRRSSGGGTDTQYF. DNA of the CDR3: TGTGCCAGCAGCCGCCGCAGTAGCGGGGGGGGCACAGATACGCAGTATTTT.

This sequence joins TRBV7-2 and TRBJ2-2; no clear D gene. V lost 5 bases, J lost 0 bases, and 7 bases lay in between. CDR3 size: 14 residues. Germline CDR1 reads SGHTA; CDR2 reads FQGNSA. The chain's CDR3 is CASSGPSNTGELFF. As DNA, the CDR3 is TGTGCCAGCAGCGGGCCGTCGAACACCGGGGAGCTGTTTTTT. Complete variable domain (other parts from reference TRBV7-2 and TRBJ2-2): GAGVSQSPSNKVTEKGKDVELRCDPISGHTALYWYRQSLGQGLEFLIYFQGNSAPDKSGLPSDRFSAERTGGSVSTLTIQRTQQEDSAVYLCASSGPSNTGELFFGEGSRLTVL.

The chain employs TRBV19 and TRBJ2-5; tentative D call: TRBD2 (5 bases). The V and J ends lost 9 bases and 3 bases respectively, with 20 bases between them. Per germline, CDR1 LNHDA and CDR2 SQIVND (reference sequence). The CDR3 covers 15 residues. This CDR3 reads CARCKRGPRKETQYF. Here the CDR3 DNA reads TGTGCCAGATGCAAGCGAGGGCCCCGGAAAGAGACCCAGTACTTC. Full variable domain (missing parts from reference TRBV19 and TRBJ2-5): DGGITQSPKYLFRKEGQNVTLSCEQNLNHDAMYWYRQDPGQGLRLIYYSQIVNDFQKGDIAEGYSVSREKKESFPLTVTSAQKNPTAFYLCARCKRGPRKETQYFGPGTRLLVL.

This clone was seen a handful of times. V usage is TRBV4-1 and J usage is TRBJ1-5, with 7 bases that match TRBD1. Germline CDR1 and CDR2: MGHRA and YSYEKL. The CDR3 loop spans 15 amino acids. V gave up 1 base and J gave up 2 bases; unmatched junction bases: 2. CDR3 nucleotide sequence: TGCGCCAGCAGCCAAGGCCAGGGGGGCAATCAGCCCCAGCATTTT. This sequence encodes CASSQGQGGNQPQHF.

This chain joins TRBV27 and TRBJ1-4, with 8 bases lining up with TRBD1. This CDR3 is built from 19 residues. Germline V CDR1 and CDR2: MNHEY, SMNVEV (reference sequence). J gave up 0 bases and V 5 bases, and 14 bases lay outside the gene matches. CDR3 residues: CASSPRQGTLKTTNEKLFF. CDR3 DNA: TGTGCCAGCAGTCCCCGACAGGGGACTCTTAAAACAACTAATGAAAAACTGTTTTTT.

The V call is TRBV18, the J call TRBJ2-7, with 8 nucleotides matching TRBD1. Germline V gene lookup returns CDR1 KGHSH and CDR2 LQKENI. The CDR3 runs to 17 residues. The V and J ends lost 2 bases and 2 bases, in that order; junction bases with no gene match: 11. The CDR3 loop reads CASSPTHRDRFTYEQYF. The CDR3 DNA follows: TGTGCCAGCTCACCAACCCACCGGGACAGGTTTACCTACGAGCAGTACTTC.

J is TRBJ1-3 and V is TRBV11-2, with D hard to call. The CDR3 length is 14 residues. Germline CDR1 is SGHAT and CDR2 is FQNNGV. The germline V and J ends were trimmed by 5 bases and 0 bases, with 8 bases remaining between them. The chain's CDR3 is CASSPGSSGNTIYF. The CDR3 bases are TGTGCCAGCAGCCCCGGGAGCTCTGGAAACACCATATATTTT.

This clone has a handful of counts. The CDR3 region is CASKSESPGEQYF. The CDR3 nucleotides are TGTGCCAGCAAATCGGAGAGCCCTGGGGAGCAGTACTTC. V gene TRBV2 combines with J gene TRBJ2-7; D ambiguous. Looked up from germline, CDR1 is SNHLY and CDR2 is FYNNEI. The CDR3 is 13 amino acids. V lost 7 bases and J 7 bases, leaving 17 bases between the germline ends. Full variable domain (outside the CDR3, taken from reference TRBV2 and TRBJ2-7): EPEVTQTPSHQVTQMGQEVILRCVPISNHLYFYWYRQILGQKVEFLVSFYNNEISEKSEIFDDQFSVERPDGSNFTLKIRSTKLEDSAMYFCASKSESPGEQYFGPGTRLTVT.

The chain combines TRBV29-1 with TRBJ2-1; 13 bases are a match to TRBD2. The CDR3 consists of 16 residues. After removal of 4 bases from V and 2 bases from J, the junction contained 5 bases not matched to a gene. The germline gives CDR1 SQVTM, CDR2 ANQGSEA. CDR3 DNA: TGCAGCGTTGTGGGACTAGCGGGGCTAACCTACAATGAGCAGTTCTTC. Translating gives CSVVGLAGLTYNEQFF.

This clone was recorded once. The chain couples TRBV28 to TRBJ1-2, with a tentative D call TRBD1 (6 bases). The CDR3 loop spans 13 amino acids. Germline V gene data show CDR1 as MDHEN and CDR2 as SYDVKM. V was clipped by 6 bases and J by 2 bases, with 10 bases between them. CDR3 sequence (DNA): TGTGCCAGCAGCACCGGACAGAACTATGGCTACACCTTC. It specifies CASSTGQNYGYTF.

The chain recombines TRBV28 with TRBJ1-2, with D unclear. Trimming removed 3 bases from V and 4 bases from J, with 15 bases in between. Germline V gene lookup returns CDR1 MDHEN and CDR2 SYDVKM. The CDR3 has 15 residues. The CDR3 DNA reads as TGTGCCAGCAGTTTGACGGCCCTGGGCTCCTATGGCTACACCTTC. Its protein product is CASSLTALGSYGYTF.